This T cell receptor beta chain was documented in a study of blood T cell repertoires in COVID-19. Study-level background: COVID-19 samples collected from the United States, Italy and Spain covered acute and convalescent phases. Sources were T cells, B-cell-depleted T cells, or PBMCs; the material itself was cDNA or gDNA.

There are a few counts of this clone. In the study's own analysis: Cell counts per sample came from amplifying reference gene primers. Profiled with immunoSEQ multiplex PCR; TCRdb holds only in-frame clones, not every one. V and J calls and clone size are as listed in that table; D and trimming were resolved from the DNA. The sample carries around 54,000 clones, 70% to 80% recorded once. Germline lookup yields CDR1 SGHRS and CDR2 YFSETQ. J gave up 6 bases and V 1 base, and 4 bases lay outside the gene matches. The CDR3 runs to 13 residues. Living in under 30 US areas, the participants were between roughly 18 and 90 years of age.

This sequence originates from a woman between 50 and 59 years old with acute COVID-19. This rearrangement joins TRBV5-1 to TRBJ2-7; 7 bases line up with TRBD1. Source material: PBMCs or T cells enriched from blood (not recorded which). This CDR3 is CASSLNRGGEQYF. CDR3 nucleotide sequence: TGCGCCAGCAGCTTGAACAGGGGTGGCGAGCAGTACTTC.